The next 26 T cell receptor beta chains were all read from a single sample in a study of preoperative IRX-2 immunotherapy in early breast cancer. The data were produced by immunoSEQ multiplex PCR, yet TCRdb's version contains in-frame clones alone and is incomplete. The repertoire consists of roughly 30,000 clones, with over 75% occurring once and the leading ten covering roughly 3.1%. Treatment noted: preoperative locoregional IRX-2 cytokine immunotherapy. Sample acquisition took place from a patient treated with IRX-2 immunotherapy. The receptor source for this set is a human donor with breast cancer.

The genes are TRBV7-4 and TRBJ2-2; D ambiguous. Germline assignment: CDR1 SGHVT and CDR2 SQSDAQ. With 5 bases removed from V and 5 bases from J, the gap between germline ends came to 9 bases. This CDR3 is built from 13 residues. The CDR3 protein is CASSPDRTGELFF. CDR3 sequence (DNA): TGTGCCAGCAGCCCTGACCGGACCGGGGAGCTGTTTTTT.

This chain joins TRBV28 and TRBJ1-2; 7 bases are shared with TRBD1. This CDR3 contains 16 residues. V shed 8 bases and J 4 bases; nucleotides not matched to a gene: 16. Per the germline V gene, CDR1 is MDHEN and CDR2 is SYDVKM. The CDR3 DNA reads TGTGCCAGCGGCGAACCCCTCAGGACAGGAAGCTATGGCTACACCTTC. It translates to CASGEPLRTGSYGYTF.

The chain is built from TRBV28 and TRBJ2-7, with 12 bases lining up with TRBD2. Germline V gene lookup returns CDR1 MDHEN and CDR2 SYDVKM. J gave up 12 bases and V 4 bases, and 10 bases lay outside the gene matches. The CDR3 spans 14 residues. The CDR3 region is CASSSYGLAGRRYF. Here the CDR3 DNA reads TGTGCCAGCAGTTCGTACGGACTAGCGGGGCGGCGGTACTTC.

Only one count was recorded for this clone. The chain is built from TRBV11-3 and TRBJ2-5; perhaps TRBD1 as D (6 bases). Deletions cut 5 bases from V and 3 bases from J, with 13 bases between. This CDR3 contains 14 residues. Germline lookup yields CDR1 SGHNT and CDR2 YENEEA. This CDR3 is CASSPRGWKETQYF. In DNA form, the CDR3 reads TGTGCCAGCAGCCCCAGGGGATGGAAAGAGACCCAGTACTTC.

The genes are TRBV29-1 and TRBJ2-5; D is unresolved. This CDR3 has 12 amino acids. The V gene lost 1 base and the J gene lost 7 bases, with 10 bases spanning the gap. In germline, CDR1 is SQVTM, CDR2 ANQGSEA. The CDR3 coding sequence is TGCAGCGTTGAAGGTGAATTGGGGACCCAGTACTTC. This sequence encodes CSVEGELGTQYF.

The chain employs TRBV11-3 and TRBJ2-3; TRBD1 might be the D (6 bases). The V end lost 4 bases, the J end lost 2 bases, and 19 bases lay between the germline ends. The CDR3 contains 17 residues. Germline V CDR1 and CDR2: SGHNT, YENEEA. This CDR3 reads CASSSPPDRYNTDTQYF. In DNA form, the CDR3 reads TGTGCCAGCAGCTCACCCCCGGACAGATATAACACAGATACGCAGTATTTT.

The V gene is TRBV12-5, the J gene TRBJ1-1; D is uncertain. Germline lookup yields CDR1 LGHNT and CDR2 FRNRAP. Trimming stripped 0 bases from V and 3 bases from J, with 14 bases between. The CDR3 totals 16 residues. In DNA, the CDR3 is TGTGCTAGTGGTTTGGTAATGGAGGGTGGGGACACTGAAGCTTTCTTT. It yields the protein CASGLVMEGGDTEAFF.

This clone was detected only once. Here the CDR3 DNA reads TGCGCCAGCAGCCAAGTTAGCGGGAACACCCTCCACTTT. This sequence encodes CASSQVSGNTLHF. The chain couples TRBV1 to TRBJ1-6. TRBV1 represents a pseudogene. This CDR3 has 13 amino acids.

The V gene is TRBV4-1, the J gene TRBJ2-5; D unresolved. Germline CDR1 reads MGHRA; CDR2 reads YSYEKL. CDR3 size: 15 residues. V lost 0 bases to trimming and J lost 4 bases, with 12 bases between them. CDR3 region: CASSQDHRQAETQYF. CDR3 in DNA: TGCGCCAGCAGCCAAGATCACCGCCAGGCAGAGACCCAGTACTTC.

As DNA, the CDR3 is TGTGCCAGCTCACCTACCAGTGATTCCTACGAGCAGTACTTC. Protein product: CASSPTSDSYEQYF. The chain carries TRBV18 and TRBJ2-7, with D unresolved. The germline V and J ends were trimmed by 3 bases and 1 base, with 10 bases remaining between them. This CDR3 spans 14 amino acids. Germline V lookup: CDR1 KGHSH, CDR2 LQKENI. The full variable domain, in which reference TRBV18 and TRBJ2-7 provide the parts outside the CDR3, is NAGVMQNPRHLVRRRGQEARLRCSPMKGHSHVYWYRQLPEEGLKFMVYLQKENIIDESGMPKERFSAEFPKEGPSILRIQQVVRGDSAAYFCASSPTSDSYEQYFGPGTRLTVT.

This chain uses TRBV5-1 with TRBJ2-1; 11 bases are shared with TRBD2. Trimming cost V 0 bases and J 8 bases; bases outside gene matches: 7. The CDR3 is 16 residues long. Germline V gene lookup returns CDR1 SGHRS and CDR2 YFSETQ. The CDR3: CASSLALAGALDEQFF. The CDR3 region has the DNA TGCGCCAGCAGCTTGGCACTAGCGGGGGCCCTCGATGAGCAGTTCTTC.

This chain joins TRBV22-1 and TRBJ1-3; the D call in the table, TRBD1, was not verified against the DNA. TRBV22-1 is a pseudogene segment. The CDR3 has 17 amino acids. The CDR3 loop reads CASSLYHVTGVGDTIYF. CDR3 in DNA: TGTGCCAGCAGTTTATACCACGTGACAGGGGTCGGAGACACCATATATTTT.

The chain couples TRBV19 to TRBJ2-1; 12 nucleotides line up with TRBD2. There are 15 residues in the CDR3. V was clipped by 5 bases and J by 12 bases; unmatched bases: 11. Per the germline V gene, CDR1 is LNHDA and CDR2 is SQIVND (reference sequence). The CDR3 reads CASSRLAGVGSRQFF. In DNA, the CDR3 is TGTGCCAGTAGTCGACTAGCGGGAGTCGGGAGCCGGCAGTTCTTC.

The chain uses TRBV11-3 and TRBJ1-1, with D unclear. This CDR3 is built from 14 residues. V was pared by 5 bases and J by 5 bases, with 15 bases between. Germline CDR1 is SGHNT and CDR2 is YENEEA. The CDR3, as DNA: TGTGCCAGCAGCCCCGAACGGGATGGAACTGAAGCTTTCTTT. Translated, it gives CASSPERDGTEAFF.

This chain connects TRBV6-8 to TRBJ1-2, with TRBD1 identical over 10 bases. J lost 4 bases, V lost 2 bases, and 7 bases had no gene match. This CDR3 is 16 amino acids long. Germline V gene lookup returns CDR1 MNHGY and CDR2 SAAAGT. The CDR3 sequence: CASSYVRTGGGYGYTF. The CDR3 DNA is TGTGCCAGCAGTTACGTGAGGACAGGGGGGGGCTATGGCTACACCTTC.

The DNA for the CDR3 is TGTGCCACCAGCATGACAGGGTCGGATGAAAAACTGTTTTTT. Translated, it gives CATSMTGSDEKLFF. This chain joins TRBV15 and TRBJ1-4; TRBD1 aligns across 7 bases. CDR1 is LNHNV and CDR2 is YYDKDF in the germline V gene (reference sequence). J gave up 6 bases and V 4 bases, and 5 bases lay outside the gene matches. The CDR3 extends over 14 amino acids.

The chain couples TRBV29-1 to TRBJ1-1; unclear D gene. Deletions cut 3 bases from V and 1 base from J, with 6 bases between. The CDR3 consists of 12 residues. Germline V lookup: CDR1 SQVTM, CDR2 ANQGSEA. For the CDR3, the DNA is TGCAGCGTTGAGGAGACGAACACTGAAGCTTTCTTT. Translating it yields CSVEETNTEAFF.

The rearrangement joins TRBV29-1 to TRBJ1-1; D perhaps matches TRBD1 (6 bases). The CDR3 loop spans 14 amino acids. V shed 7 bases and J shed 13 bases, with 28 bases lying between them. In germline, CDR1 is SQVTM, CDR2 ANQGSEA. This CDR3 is CSARAMGTPGGGFF. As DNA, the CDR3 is TGCAGCGCCAGGGCAATGGGGACACCCGGGGGAGGTTTCTTT.

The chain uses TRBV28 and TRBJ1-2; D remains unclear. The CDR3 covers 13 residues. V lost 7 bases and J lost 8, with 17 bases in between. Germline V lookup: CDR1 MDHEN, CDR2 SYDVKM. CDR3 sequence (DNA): TGTGCCAGCACCCAATGGTTAGGGAGCGGCTACACCTTC. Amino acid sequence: CASTQWLGSGYTF.

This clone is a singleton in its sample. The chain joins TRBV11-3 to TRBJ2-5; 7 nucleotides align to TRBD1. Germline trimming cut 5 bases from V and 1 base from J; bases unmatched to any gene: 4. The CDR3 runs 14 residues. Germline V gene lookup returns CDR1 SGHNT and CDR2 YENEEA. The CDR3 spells CASSTGQPQETQYF. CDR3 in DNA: TGTGCCAGCAGCACGGGACAGCCCCAAGAGACCCAGTACTTC. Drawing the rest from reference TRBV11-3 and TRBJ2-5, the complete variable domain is EAGVVQSPRYKIIEKKQPVAFWCNPISGHNTLYWYLQNLGQGPELLIRYENEEAVDDSQLPKDRFSAERLKGVDSTLKIQPAELGDSAVYLCASSTGQPQETQYFGPGTRLLVL.

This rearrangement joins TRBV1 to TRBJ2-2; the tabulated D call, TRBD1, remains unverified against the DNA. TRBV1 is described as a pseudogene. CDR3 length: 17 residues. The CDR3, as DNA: TGCGCCAGCAAAAACCTTAAACCTAAACAGGGGTCCGGGGAGCTGTTTTTT. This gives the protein CASKNLKPKQGSGELFF.

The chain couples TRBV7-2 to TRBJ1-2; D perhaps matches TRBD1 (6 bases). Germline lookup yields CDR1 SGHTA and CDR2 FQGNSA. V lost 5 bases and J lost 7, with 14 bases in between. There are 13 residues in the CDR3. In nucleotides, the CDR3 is TGTGCCAGCAGCGGGACAAGGGTGGGTGGCTACACCTTC. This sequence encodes CASSGTRVGGYTF.

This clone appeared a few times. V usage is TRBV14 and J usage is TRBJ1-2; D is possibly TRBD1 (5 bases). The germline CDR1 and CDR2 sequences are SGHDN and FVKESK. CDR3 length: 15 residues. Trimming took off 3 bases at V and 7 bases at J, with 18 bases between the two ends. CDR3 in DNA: TGTGCCAGCAGCCAGGGCAGGGCGTACGCTCGTGGCTACACCTTC. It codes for CASSQGRAYARGYTF.

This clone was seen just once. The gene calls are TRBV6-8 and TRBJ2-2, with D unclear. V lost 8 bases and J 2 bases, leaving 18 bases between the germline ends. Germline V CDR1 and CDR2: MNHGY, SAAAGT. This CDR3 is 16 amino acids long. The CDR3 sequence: CASRHRTPGNTGELFF. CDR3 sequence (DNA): TGTGCCAGCCGCCATAGAACGCCCGGCAACACCGGGGAGCTGTTTTTT.

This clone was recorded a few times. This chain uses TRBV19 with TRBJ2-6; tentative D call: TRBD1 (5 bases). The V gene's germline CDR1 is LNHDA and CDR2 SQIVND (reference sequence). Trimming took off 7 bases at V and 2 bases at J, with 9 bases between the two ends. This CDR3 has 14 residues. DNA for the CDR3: TGTGCCAGTATGGTCAGGGCTGGGGCCAACGTCCTGACTTTC. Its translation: CASMVRAGANVLTF.

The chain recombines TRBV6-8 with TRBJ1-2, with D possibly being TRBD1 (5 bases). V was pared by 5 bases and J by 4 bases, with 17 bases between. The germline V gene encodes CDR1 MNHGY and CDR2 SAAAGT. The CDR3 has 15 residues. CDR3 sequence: CASSPLGVSGYGYTF. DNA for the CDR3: TGTGCCAGCAGTCCTCTAGGGGTCTCGGGCTATGGCTACACCTTC.